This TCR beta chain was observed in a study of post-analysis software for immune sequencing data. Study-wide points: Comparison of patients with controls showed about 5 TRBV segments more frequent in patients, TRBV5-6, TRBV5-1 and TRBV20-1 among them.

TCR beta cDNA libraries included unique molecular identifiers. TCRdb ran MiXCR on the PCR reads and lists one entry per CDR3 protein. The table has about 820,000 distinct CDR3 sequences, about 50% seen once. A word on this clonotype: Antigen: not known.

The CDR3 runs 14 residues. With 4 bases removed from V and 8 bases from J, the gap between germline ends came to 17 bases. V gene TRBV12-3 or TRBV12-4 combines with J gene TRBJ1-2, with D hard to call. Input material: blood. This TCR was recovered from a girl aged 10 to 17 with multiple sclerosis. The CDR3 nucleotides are TGTGCCAGCAGTTCCCCCCGAGAGGGTAACGGCTACACCTTC. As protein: CASSSPREGNGYTF.